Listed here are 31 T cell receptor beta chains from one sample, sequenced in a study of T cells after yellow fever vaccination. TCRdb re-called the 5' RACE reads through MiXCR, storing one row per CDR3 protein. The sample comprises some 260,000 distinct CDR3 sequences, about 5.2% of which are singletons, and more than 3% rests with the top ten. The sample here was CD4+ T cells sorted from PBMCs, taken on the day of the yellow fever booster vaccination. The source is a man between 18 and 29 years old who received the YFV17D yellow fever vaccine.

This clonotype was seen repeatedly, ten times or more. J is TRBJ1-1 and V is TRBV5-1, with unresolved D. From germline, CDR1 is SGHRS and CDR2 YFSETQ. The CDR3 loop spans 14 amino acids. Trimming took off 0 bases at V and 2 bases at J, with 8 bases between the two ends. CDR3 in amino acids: CASSLGVSNTEAFF. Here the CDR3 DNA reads TGCGCCAGCAGCTTGGGGGTCAGCAACACTGAAGCTTTCTTT.

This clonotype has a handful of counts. The CDR3 here is CASSTSGVKDTQYF. CDR3 DNA sequence: TGTGCCAGTAGTACTAGCGGGGTCAAAGATACGCAGTATTTT. This sequence joins TRBV19 and TRBJ2-3; TRBD2 matches at 9 bases. V shed 4 bases, J shed 5 bases, and the junction held 4 bases outside the gene matches. This CDR3 is built from 14 residues. Germline V gene sequence: CDR1 LNHDA, CDR2 SQIVND (reference sequence).

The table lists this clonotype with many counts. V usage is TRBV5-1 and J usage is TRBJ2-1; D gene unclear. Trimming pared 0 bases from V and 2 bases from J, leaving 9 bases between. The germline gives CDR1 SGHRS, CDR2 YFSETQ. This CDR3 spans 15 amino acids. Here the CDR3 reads CASSLGETAYNEQFF. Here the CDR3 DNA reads TGCGCCAGCAGCTTGGGCGAAACGGCCTACAATGAGCAGTTCTTC.

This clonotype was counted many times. The CDR3 spells CSVGRDRRYTF. The CDR3 bases are TGCAGCGTTGGCCGGGACAGGCGCTACACCTTC. The chain uses TRBV29-1 and TRBJ1-2; 8 bases match TRBD1. Germline CDR1 is SQVTM and CDR2 is ANQGSEA. The junction had 4 bases not matched to a gene; V was cut back by 4 bases and J by 9 bases. This CDR3 has 11 residues.

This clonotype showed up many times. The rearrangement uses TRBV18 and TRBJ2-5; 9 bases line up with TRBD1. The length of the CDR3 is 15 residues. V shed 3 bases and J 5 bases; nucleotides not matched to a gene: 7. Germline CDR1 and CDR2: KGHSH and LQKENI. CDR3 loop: CASSPGTGRSETQYF. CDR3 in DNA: TGTGCCAGCTCACCCGGGACAGGGAGGTCGGAGACCCAGTACTTC.

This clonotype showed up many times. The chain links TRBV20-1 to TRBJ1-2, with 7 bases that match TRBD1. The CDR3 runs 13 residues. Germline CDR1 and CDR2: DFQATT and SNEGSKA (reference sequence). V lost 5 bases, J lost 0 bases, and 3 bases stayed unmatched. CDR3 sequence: CSAPGQANYGYTF. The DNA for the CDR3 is TGCAGTGCTCCCGGACAGGCTAACTATGGCTACACCTTC.

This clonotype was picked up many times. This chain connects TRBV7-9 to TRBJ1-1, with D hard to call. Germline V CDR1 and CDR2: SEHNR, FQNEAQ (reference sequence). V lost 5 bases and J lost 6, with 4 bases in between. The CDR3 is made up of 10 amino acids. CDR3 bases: TGTGCCAGCAGCGCACCTGAAGCTTTCTTT. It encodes CASSAPEAFF.

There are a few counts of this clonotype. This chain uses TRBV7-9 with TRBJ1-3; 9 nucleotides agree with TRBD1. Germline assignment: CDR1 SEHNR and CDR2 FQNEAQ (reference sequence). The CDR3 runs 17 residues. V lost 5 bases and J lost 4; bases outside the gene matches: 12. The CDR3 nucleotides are TGTGCCAGCAGCGCAATAAACAGGGGGCCTCCGGGAAACACCATATATTTT. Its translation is CASSAINRGPPGNTIYF.

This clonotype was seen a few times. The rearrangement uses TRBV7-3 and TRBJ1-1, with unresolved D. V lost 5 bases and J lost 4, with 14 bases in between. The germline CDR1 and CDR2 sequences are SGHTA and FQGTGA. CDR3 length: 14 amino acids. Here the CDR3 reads CASSTTPLSTEAFF. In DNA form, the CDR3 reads TGTGCCAGCAGCACGACCCCTTTGAGCACTGAAGCTTTCTTT.

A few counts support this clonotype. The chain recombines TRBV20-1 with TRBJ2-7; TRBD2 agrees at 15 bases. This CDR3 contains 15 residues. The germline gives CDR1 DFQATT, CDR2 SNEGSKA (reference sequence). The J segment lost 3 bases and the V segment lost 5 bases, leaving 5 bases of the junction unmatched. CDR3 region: CSAHRTSGGGYEQYV. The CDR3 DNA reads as TGCAGTGCTCACCGGACTAGCGGGGGGGGCTACGAGCAGTACGTC.

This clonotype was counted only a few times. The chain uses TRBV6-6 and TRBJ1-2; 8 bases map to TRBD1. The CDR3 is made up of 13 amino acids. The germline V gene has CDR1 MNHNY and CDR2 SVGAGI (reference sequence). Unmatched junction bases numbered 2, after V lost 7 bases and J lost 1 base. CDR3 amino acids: CASTDRDNYGYTF. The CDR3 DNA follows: TGTGCCAGCACGGACAGGGATAACTATGGCTACACCTTC.

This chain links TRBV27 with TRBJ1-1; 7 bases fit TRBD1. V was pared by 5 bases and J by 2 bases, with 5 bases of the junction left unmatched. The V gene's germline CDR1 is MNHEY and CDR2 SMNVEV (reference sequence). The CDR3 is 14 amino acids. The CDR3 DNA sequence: TGTGCCAGCAGTATGACAGGGCTAAACACTGAAGCTTTCTTT. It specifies CASSMTGLNTEAFF.

DNA for the CDR3: TGTGCCAGCAGTCCTTCCTTCGGTCGGGGCCTGAACACTGAAGCTTTCTTT. This translates into CASSPSFGRGLNTEAFF. This sequence joins TRBV7-9 and TRBJ1-1; perhaps TRBD1 as D (5 bases). This CDR3 contains 17 residues. Looked up from germline, CDR1 is SEHNR and CDR2 is FQNEAQ (reference sequence). The V end was cut by 6 bases, the J end by 0 bases, with 20 bases between.

CDR3: CASSFLDYYEQYF. In DNA form, the CDR3 reads TGTGCCAGCAGTTTTCTGGACTACTACGAGCAGTACTTC. This rearrangement joins TRBV12-3 or TRBV12-4 to TRBJ2-7; possible D gene TRBD2, 6 bases. This CDR3 comprises 13 residues. The germline V and J ends were trimmed by 3 bases and 3 bases, with 9 bases remaining between them.

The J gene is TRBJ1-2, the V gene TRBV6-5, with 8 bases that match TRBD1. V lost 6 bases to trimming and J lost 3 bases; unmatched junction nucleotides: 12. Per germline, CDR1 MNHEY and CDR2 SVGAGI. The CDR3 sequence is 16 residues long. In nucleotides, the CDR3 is TGTGCCAGCAGCCAAGGGCGACAGGGGCGACACTATGGCTACACCTTC. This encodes CASSQGRQGRHYGYTF.

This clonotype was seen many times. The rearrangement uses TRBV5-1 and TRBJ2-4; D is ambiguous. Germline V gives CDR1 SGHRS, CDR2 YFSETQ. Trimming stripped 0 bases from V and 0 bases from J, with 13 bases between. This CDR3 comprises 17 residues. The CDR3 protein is CASSLGRATLAKNIQYF. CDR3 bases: TGCGCCAGCAGCTTGGGACGGGCCACCCTAGCCAAAAACATTCAGTACTTC.

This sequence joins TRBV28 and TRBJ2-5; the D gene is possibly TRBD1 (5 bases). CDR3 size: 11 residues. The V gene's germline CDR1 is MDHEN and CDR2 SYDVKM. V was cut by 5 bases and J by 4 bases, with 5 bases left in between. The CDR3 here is CASSGAETQYF. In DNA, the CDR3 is TGTGCCAGCAGTGGGGCAGAGACCCAGTACTTC.

The CDR3 region is CAWSVLAGGGYGYTF. DNA for the CDR3: TGTGCCTGGAGTGTATTGGCAGGGGGCGGTTATGGCTACACCTTC. The genes are TRBV30 and TRBJ1-2, with 8 positions matching TRBD1. Germline assignment: CDR1 GTSNPN and CDR2 SVGIG (reference sequence). The CDR3 length is 15 residues. V was clipped by 0 bases and J by 5 bases; unmatched bases: 8.

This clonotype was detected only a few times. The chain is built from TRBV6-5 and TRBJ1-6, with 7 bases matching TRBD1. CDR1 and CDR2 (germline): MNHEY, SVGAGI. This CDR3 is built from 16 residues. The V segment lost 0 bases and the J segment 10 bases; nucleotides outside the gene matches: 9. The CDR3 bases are TGTGCCAGCAGTTACTCCTTGCTACAGGGGAAGTCACCCCTCCACTTT. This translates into CASSYSLLQGKSPLHF.

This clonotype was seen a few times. CDR3: CASRGDRVHEQYV. For the CDR3, the DNA is TGTGCCAGCAGAGGGGACAGGGTACACGAGCAGTACGTC. The V and J genes are TRBV11-3 and TRBJ2-7; 9 bases align to TRBD1. V gave up 6 bases and J gave up 5 bases; unmatched junction bases: 5. This CDR3 spans 13 amino acids. Germline V gives CDR1 SGHNT, CDR2 YENEEA.

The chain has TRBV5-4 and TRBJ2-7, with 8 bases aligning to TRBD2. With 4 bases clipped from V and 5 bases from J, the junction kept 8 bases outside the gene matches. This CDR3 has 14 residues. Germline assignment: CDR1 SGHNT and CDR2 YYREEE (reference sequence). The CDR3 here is CASSHERGPDEQYF. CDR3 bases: TGTGCCAGCAGCCATGAGCGGGGGCCGGACGAGCAGTACTTC. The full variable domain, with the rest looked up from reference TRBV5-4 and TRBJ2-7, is ETGVTQSPTHLIKTRGQQVTLRCSSQSGHNTVSWYQQALGQGPQFIFQYYREEENGRGNFPPRFSGLQFPNYSSELNVNALELDDSALYLCASSHERGPDEQYFGPGTRLTVT.

The CDR3 reads CSAYTFRNTEAFF. CDR3 in DNA: TGCAGTGCTTACACCTTCCGGAACACTGAAGCTTTCTTT. The V call is TRBV20-1, the J call TRBJ1-1; D gene ambiguous. This CDR3 spans 13 amino acids. Germline values: CDR1 DFQATT, CDR2 SNEGSKA (reference sequence). V lost 5 bases and J lost 1, with 11 bases in between.

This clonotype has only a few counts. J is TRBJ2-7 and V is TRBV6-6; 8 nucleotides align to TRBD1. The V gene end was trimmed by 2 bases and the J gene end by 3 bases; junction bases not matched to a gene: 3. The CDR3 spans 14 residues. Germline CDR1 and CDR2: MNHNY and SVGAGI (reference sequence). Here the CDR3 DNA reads TGTGCCAGCAGTTACGGACAGGGATTCTACGAGCAGTACTTC. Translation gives CASSYGQGFYEQYF.

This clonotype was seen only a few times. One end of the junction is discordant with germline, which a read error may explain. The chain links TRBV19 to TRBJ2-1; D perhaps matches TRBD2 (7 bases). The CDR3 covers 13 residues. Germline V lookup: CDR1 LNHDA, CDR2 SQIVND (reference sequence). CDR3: CASSLDGGGPGFF. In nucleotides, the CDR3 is TGTGCCAGTAGTCTAGATGGCGGGGGCCCGGGGTTCTTC.

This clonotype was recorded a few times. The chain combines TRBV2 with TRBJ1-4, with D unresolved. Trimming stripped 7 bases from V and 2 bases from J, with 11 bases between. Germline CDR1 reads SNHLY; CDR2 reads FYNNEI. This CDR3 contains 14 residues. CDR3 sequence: CASIDPGTNEKLFF. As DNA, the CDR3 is TGTGCCAGCATAGACCCGGGGACTAATGAAAAACTGTTTTTT.

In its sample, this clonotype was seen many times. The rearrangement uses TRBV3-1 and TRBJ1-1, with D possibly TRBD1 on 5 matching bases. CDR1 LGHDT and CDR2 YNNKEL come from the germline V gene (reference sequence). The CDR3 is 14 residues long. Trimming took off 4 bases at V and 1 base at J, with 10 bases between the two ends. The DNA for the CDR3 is TGTGCCAGCAGCCGCTCCGGGGGGAACACTGAAGCTTTCTTT. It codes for CASSRSGGNTEAFF.

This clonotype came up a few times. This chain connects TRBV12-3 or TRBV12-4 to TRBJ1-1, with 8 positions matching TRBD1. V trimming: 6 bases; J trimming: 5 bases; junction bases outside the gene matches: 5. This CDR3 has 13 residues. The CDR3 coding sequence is TGTGCCAGCAGGGGACAGGAAGAGACTGAAGCTTTCTTT. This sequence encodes CASRGQEETEAFF.

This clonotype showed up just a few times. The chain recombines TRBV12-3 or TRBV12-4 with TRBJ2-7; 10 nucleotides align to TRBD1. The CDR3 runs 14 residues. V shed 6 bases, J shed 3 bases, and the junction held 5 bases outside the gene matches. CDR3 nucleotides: TGTGCCAGCAGCTGGGACAGGGGAGACTACGAGCAGTACGTC. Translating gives CASSWDRGDYEQYV.

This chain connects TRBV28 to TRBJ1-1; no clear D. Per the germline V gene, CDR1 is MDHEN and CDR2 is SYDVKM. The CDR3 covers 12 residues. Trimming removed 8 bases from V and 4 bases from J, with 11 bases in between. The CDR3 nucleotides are TGTGCCAGCTACGACCGGGGCACTGAAGCTTTCTTT. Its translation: CASYDRGTEAFF.

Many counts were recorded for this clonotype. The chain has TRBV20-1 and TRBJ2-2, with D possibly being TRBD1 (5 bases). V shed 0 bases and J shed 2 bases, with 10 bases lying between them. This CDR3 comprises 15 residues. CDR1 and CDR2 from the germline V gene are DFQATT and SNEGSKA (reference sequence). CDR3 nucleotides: TGCAGTGCTAGAGAGAGGACAATAAACACCGGGGAGCTGTTTTTT. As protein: CSARERTINTGELFF.

The CDR3 sequence: CASKEGGSTDTQYF. CDR3 nucleotide sequence: TGTGCCAGCAAGGAGGGGGGGAGCACAGATACGCAGTATTTT. V and J are TRBV9 and TRBJ2-3; TRBD2 is a possible D gene (7 bases). Germline values: CDR1 SGDLS, CDR2 YYNGEE. The V end lost 6 bases, the J end lost 0 bases, and 11 bases lay between the germline ends. This CDR3 has 14 residues.